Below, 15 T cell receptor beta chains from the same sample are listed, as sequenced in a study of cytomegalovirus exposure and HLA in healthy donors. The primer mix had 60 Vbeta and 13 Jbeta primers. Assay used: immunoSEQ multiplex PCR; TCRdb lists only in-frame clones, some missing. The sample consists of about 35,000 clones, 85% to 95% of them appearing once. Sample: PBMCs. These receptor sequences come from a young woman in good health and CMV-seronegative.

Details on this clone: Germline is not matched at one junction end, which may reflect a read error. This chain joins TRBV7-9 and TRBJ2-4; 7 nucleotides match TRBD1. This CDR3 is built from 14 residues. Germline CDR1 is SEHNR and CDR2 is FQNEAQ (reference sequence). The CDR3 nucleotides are TGTTCCAGCAGCTTAAACAGGGGCAAAAACATTCAGTACTTC. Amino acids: CSSSLNRGKNIQYF.

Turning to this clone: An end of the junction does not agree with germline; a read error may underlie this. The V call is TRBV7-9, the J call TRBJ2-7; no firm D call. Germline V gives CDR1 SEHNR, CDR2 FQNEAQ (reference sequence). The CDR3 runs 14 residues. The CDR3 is CSSSLSFSTYEQYF. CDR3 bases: TGTTCCAGCAGCTTAAGTTTCTCTACCTACGAGCAGTACTTC.

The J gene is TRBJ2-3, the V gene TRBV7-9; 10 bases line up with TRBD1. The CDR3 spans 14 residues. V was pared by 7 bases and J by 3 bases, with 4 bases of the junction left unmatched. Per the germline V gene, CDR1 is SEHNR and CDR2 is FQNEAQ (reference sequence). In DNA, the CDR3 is TGTGCCAGCATTAGGACAGGGGGAACAGATACGCAGTATTTT. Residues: CASIRTGGTDTQYF.

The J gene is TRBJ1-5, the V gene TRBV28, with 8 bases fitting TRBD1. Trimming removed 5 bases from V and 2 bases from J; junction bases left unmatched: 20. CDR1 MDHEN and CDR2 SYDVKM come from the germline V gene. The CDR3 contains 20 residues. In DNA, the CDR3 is TGTGCCAGCAGTAACAACCGCGGACAGGGCTACCCCGGGGGCAATCAGCCCCAGCATTTT. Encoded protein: CASSNNRGQGYPGGNQPQHF.

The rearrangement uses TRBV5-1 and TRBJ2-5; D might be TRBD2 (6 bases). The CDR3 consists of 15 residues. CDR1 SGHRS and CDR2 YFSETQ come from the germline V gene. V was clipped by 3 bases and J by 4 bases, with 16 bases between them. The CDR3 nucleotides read TGCGCCAGCAGCTATGGGACTTCGGAAGGAGAGACCCAGTACTTC. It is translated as CASSYGTSEGETQYF.

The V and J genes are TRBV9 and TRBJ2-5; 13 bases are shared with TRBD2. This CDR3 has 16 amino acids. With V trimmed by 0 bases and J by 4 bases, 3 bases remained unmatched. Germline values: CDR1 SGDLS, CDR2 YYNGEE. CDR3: CASSVVLAGGLETQYF. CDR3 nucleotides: TGTGCCAGCAGCGTAGTACTAGCGGGAGGGCTAGAGACCCAGTACTTC.

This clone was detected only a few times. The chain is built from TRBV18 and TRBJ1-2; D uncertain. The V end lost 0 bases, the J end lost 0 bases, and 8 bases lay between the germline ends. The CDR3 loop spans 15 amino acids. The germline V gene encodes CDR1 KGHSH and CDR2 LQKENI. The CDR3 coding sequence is TGTGCCAGCTCACCACCGTCCGAGGCTAACTATGGCTACACCTTC. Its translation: CASSPPSEANYGYTF. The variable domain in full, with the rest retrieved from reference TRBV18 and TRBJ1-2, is NAGVMQNPRHLVRRRGQEARLRCSPMKGHSHVYWYRQLPEEGLKFMVYLQKENIIDESGMPKERFSAEFPKEGPSILRIQQVVRGDSAAYFCASSPPSEANYGYTFGSGTRLTVV.

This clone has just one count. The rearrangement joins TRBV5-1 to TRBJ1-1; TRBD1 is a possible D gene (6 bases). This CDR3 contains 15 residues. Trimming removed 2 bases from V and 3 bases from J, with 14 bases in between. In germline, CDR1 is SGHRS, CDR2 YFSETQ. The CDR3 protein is CASSFTGGAYTEAFF. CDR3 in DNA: TGCGCCAGCAGCTTTACGGGGGGGGCGTACACTGAAGCTTTCTTT.

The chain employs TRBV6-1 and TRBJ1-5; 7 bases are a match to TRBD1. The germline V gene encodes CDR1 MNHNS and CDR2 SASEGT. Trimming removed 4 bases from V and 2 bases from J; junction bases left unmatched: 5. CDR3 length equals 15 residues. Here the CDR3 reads CASSGYRGGNQPQHF. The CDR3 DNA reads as TGTGCCAGCAGTGGTTACAGGGGCGGCAATCAGCCCCAGCATTTT.

The DNA of the CDR3 is TGTGCCAGCAGCTTGGGGGACAGGCTAAGGGGCTACACCTTC. It specifies CASSLGDRLRGYTF. V and J are TRBV5-5 and TRBJ1-2; TRBD1 aligns across 8 bases. CDR3 length equals 14 residues. The germline V gene has CDR1 SGHKS and CDR2 YYEKEE (reference sequence). With V trimmed by 0 bases and J by 8 bases, 6 bases remained unmatched.

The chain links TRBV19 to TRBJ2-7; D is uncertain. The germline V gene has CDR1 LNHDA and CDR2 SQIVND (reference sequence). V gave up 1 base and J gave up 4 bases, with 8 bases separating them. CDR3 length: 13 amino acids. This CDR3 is CASSIVPGYEQYF. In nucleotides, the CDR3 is TGTGCCAGTAGTATAGTACCCGGGTACGAGCAGTACTTC.

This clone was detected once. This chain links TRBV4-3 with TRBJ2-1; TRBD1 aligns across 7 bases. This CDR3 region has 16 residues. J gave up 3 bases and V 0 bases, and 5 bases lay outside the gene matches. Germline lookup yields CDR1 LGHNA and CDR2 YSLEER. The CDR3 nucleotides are TGCGCCAGCAGCCAAGATCTTGGACAGGTCTACAATGAGCAGTTCTTC. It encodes CASSQDLGQVYNEQFF.

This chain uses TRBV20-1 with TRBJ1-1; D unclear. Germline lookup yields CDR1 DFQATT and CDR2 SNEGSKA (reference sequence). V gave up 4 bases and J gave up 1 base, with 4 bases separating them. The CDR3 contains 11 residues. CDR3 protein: CSATGNTEAFF. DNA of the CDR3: TGCAGTGCTACAGGGAACACTGAAGCTTTCTTT.

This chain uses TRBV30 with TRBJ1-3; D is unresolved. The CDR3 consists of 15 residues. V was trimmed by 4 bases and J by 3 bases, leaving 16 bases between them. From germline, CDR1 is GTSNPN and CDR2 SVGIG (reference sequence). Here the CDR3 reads CAWIASLAFGNTIYF. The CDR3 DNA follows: TGTGCCTGGATAGCATCTTTGGCCTTTGGAAACACCATATATTTT.

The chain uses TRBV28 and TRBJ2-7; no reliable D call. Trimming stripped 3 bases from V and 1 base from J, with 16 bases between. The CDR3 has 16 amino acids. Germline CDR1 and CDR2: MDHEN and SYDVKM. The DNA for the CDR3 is TGTGCCAGCAGTTTTGCTGCCTCGAGGCCATCCTACGAGCAGTACTTC. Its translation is CASSFAASRPSYEQYF.